This T cell receptor beta chain was sequenced during a study of chemoradiotherapy in HPV16-positive cancers. Whole-study context: Functional T-cell assays on two HPV16-positive patients' cells defined candidate HPV-specific clones and common TCR motifs.

Clones were read by immunoSEQ multiplex PCR, and TCRdb kept only the in-frame ones, dropping some. The sample has fewer than 3,000 clones, around 86% seen once. V lost 4 bases and J lost 4; bases outside the gene matches: 7. Per germline, CDR1 SGHNT and CDR2 YYREEE (reference sequence). The CDR3 has 14 residues. Samples were taken several times over chemoradiotherapy. Sequenced here: tumor tissue, sampled from a patient who underwent chemoradiotherapy. J is TRBJ1-2 and V is TRBV5-4, with TRBD1 matching 7 bases. The source is a human donor with HPV-associated anogenital cancer. DNA of the CDR3: TGTGCCAGCAGCCCCGGGACAGATCTCTATGGCTACACCTTC. Translated: CASSPGTDLYGYTF. Based on the CDR3 plus reference TRBV5-4 and TRBJ1-2, the full variable domain is ETGVTQSPTHLIKTRGQQVTLRCSSQSGHNTVSWYQQALGQGPQFIFQYYREEENGRGNFPPRFSGLQFPNYSSELNVNALELDDSALYLCASSPGTDLYGYTFGSGTRLTVV.